The 6 T cell receptor beta chains reported below all come from one sample, sequenced in a study of blood T cell repertoires in COVID-19. Sequencing used immunoSEQ multiplex PCR; TCRdb keeps in-frame clones, though not all of them. Of around 190,000 clones in the sample, around nine tenths were seen once. Sequences were obtained from peripheral blood. The receptor source for this set is a man between 45 and 60 years old with COVID-19, enrolled during active disease.

The chain combines TRBV20-1 with TRBJ2-3, with D tentatively TRBD2 (6 bases). Germline assignment: CDR1 DFQATT and CDR2 SNEGSKA (reference sequence). Trimming left V 3 bases short and J 0 bases short, with 10 bases between. This CDR3 is built from 14 residues. CDR3 residues: CSASTGGSTDTQYF. In DNA form, the CDR3 reads TGCAGTGCTAGTACCGGGGGTAGCACAGATACGCAGTATTTT.

V is TRBV12-2 and J is TRBJ2-3; whether TRBD2, the table's D call, matches the DNA was not checked. TRBV12-2 represents a pseudogene. The CDR3 runs 17 residues. CDR3: CASRLPRLAGCTDTQYF. The CDR3 nucleotides are TGTGCAAGTCGCTTACCGAGACTAGCGGGATGCACAGATACGCAGTATTTT.

The chain uses TRBV10-3 and TRBJ1-1; maybe TRBD1 (5 bases). CDR1 and CDR2 from the germline V gene are ENHRY and SYGVKD. V lost 5 bases and J 1 base, leaving 8 bases between the germline ends. The CDR3 is 13 amino acids. CDR3 coding DNA: TGTGCCATCAGTACAGGAGAGAACACTGAAGCTTTCTTT. Translated, it gives CAISTGENTEAFF.

The gene calls are TRBV28 and TRBJ1-2; D is unresolved. With 2 bases removed from V and 6 bases from J, the gap between germline ends came to 10 bases. CDR3 size: 13 residues. Per germline, CDR1 MDHEN and CDR2 SYDVKM. The CDR3 protein is CASSLGRGHGYTF. The CDR3 coding sequence is TGTGCCAGCAGTTTAGGTCGAGGGCATGGCTACACCTTC.

The CDR3 region has the DNA TGTGCCAGCAGCTTCCCCATGACAACGCAAGAGACCCAGTACTTC. It specifies CASSFPMTTQETQYF. The genes are TRBV7-9 and TRBJ2-5; no firm D call. The CDR3 runs 15 residues. Germline CDR1 is SEHNR and CDR2 is FQNEAQ (reference sequence). Trimming took 3 bases from V and 2 from J, leaving 13 bases between them.

In this sample, this clone turned up a few times. The chain couples TRBV7-6 to TRBJ1-5; perhaps TRBD1 as D (5 bases). The CDR3 has 20 residues. CDR1 SGHVS and CDR2 FNYEAQ come from the germline V gene. V gave up 0 bases and J gave up 0 bases, with 21 bases separating them. The CDR3 reads CASSLAFGGLDSYSNQPQHF. CDR3 in DNA: TGTGCCAGCAGCTTAGCGTTCGGTGGGTTAGACAGCTATAGCAATCAGCCCCAGCATTTT.